Given below is one T cell receptor beta chain in context. Per the authors' pipeline: Amplified reference gene primers provided the basis for estimating nucleated cell counts. Repertoires were generated with immunoSEQ multiplex PCR, while TCRdb's copy carries only in-frame clones and drops some. V, J and clone size derive from that table, while D and trimming were established from the DNA sequence. Altogether about 87,000 clones are present, 75% being singletons, with the ten largest covering about 4.2%. The data stem from a study of blood T cell repertoires in COVID-19. Whole-study context: Sites in the United States, Italy and Spain provided acute and convalescent COVID-19 samples. The cDNA or gDNA used as material had been derived from T cells, B-cell-depleted T cells, or PBMCs.

Per germline, CDR1 SGHTA and CDR2 FQGNSA. The CDR3 extends over 17 amino acids. V was shortened by 5 bases and J by 8 bases, with 25 bases between the two germline ends. The chain combines TRBV7-2 with TRBJ2-1, with a weak D call TRBD2 (6 bases). This receptor was obtained from a woman in her 50s with acute or convalescent COVID-19. The sequencing input was peripheral blood. The CDR3 reads CASSPFGGSGPRDEQFF. The CDR3 bases are TGTGCCAGCAGCCCCTTTGGTGGTAGCGGCCCCAGAGATGAGCAGTTCTTC.